This section outlines one T cell receptor beta chain sequence together with its context. Its cognate antigen is unknown. Germline CDR1 GTSNPN, CDR2 SVGIG (reference sequence). This CDR3 has 15 residues. With 4 bases removed from V and 0 bases from J, the gap between germline ends came to 16 bases. This table comes from immunoSEQ multiplex PCR, and its TCRdb copy is limited to in-frame clones, with some not included. In the table there are around 990,000 clones, approximately 80% of which are singletons. This sample stems from a study of shared clonotypes between healthy human individuals. Overall study findings and caveats: The genetic and exposure-history diversity represented was limited by few donors.

All participating donors were Caucasian adults from Nashville, Tennessee. The chain employs TRBV30 and TRBJ2-7; D is undetermined. Sequencing was done on a sample of memory CD4+ T cells from PBMCs. Noted subset: CD45RA-negative fraction. The clonotype was recovered from a man between 18 and 35 years old in good health. Some clones in this sample may be carry-over from other donors' samples. Here the CDR3 DNA reads TGTGCCTGGATACCCCTAGACGGTTTCTCCTACGAGCAGTACTTC. This sequence encodes CAWIPLDGFSYEQYF.